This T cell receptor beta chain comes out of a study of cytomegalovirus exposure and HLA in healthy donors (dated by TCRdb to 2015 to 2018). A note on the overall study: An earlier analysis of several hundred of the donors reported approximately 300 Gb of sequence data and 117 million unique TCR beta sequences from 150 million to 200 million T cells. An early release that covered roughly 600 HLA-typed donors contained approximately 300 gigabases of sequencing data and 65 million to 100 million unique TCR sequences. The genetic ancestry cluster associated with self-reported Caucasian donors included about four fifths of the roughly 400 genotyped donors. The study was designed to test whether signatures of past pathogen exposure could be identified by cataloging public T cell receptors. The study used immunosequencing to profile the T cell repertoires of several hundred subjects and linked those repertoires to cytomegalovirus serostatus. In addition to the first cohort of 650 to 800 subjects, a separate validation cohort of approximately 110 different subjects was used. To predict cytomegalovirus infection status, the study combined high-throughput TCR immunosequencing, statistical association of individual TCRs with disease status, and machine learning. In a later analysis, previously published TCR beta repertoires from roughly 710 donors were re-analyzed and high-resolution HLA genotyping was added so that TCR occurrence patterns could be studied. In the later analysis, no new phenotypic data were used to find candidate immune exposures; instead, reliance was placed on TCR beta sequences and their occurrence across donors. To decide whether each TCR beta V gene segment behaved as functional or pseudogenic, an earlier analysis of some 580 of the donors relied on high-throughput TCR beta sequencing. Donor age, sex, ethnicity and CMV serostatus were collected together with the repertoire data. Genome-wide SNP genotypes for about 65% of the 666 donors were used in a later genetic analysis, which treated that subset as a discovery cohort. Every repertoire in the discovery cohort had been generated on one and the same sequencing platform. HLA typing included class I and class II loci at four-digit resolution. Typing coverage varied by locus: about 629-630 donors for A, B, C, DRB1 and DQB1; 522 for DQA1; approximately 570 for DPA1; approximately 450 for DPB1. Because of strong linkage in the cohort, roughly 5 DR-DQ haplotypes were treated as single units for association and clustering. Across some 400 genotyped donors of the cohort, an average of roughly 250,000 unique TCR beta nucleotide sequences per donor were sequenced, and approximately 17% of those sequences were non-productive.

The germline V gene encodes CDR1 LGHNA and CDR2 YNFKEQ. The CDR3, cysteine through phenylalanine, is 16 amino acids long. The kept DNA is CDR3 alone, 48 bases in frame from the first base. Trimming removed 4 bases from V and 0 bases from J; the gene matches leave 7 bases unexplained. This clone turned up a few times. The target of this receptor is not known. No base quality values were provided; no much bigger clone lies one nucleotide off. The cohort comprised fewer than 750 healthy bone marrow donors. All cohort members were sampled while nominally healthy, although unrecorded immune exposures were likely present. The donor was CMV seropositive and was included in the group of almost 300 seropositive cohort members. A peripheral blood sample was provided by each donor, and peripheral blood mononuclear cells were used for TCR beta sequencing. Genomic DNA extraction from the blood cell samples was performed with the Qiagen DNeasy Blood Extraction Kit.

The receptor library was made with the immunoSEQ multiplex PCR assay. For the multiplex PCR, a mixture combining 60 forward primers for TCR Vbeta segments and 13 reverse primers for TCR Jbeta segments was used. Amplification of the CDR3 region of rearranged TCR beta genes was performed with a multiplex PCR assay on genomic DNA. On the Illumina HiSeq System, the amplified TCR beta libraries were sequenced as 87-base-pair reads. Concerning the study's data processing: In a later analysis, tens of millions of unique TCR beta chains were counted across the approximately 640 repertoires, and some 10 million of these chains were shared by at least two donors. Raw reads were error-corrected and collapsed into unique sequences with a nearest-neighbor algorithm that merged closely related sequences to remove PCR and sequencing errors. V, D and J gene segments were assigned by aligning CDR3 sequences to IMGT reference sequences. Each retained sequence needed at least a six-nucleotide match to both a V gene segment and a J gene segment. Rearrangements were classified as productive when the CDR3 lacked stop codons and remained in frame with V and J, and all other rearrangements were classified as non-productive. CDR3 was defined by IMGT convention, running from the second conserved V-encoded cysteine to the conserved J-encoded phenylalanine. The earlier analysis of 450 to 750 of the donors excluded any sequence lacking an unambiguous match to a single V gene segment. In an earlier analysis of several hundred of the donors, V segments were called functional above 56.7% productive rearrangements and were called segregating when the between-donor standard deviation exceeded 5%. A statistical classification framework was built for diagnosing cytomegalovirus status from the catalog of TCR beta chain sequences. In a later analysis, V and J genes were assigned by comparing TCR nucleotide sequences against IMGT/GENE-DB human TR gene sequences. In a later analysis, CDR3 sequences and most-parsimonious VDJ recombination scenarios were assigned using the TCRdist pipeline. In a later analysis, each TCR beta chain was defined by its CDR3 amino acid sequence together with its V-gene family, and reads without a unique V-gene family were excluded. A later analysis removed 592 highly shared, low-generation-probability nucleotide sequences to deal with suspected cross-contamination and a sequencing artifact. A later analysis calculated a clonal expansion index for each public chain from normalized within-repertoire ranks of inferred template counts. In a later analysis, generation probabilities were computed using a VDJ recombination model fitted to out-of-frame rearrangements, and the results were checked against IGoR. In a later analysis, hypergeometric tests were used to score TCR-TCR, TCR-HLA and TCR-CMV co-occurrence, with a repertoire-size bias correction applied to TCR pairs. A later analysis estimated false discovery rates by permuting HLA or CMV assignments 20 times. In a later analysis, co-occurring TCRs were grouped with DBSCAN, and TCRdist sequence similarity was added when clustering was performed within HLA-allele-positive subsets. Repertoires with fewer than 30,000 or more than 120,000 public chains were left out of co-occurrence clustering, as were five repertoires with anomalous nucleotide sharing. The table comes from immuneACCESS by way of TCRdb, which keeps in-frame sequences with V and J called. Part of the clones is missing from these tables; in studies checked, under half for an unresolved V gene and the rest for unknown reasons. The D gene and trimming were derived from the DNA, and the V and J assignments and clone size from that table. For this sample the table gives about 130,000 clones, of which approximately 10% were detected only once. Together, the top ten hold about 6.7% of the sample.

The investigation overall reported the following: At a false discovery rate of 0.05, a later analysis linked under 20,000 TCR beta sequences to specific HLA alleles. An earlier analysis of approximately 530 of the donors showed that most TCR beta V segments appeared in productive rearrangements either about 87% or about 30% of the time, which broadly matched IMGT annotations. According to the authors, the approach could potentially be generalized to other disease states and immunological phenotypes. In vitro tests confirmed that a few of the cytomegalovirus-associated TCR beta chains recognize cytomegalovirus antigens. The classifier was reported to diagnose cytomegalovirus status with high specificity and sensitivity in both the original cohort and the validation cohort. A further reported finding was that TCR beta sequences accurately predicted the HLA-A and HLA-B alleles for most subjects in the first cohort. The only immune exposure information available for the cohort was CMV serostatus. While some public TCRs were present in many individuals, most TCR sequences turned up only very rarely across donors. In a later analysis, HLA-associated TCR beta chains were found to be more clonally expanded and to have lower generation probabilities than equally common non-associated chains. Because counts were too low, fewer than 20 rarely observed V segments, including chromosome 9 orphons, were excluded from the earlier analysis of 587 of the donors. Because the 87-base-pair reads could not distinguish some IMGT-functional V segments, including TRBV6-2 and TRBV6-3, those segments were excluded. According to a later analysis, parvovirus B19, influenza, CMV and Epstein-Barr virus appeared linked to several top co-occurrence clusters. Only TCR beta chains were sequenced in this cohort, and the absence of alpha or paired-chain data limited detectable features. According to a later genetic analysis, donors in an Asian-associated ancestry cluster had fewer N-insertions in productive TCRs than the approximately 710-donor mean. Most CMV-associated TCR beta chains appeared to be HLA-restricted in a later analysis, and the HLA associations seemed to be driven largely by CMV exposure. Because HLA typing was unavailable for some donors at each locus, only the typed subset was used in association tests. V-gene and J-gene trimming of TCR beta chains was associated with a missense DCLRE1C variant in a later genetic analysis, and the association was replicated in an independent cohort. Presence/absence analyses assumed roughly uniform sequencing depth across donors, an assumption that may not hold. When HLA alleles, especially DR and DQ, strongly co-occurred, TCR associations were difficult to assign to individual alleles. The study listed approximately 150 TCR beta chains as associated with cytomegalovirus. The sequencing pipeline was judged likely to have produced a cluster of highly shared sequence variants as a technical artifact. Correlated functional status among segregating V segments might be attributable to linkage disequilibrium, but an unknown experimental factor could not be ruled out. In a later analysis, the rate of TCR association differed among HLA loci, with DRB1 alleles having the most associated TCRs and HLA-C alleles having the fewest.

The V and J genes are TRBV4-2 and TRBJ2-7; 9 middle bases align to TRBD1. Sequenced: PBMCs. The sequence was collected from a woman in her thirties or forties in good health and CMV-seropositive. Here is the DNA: TGTGCCAGCAGCCCCTTAGGGACAGGGAACTCCTACGAGCAGTACTTC. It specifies CASSPLGTGNSYEQYF.